This entry lists 19 T cell receptor beta chains sequenced from one sample in a study of blood T cell repertoires in COVID-19. Libraries were prepared by immunoSEQ multiplex PCR; TCRdb keeps only in-frame clonotypes and omits some of them. Found here are about 80,000 clones, around four fifths of them singletons; the top ten hold about 18%. Source material: peripheral blood. These receptors were taken from an older man with active or convalescent COVID-19.

This clone has just a few counts. V is TRBV5-6 and J is TRBJ2-2; 12 nucleotides align to TRBD1. Trimming removed 0 bases from V and 4 bases from J; junction bases left unmatched: 7. The CDR3 runs 18 residues. The V gene's germline CDR1 is SGHDT and CDR2 YYEEEE. CDR3 region: CASSLAGTGGSVTGELFF. DNA for the CDR3: TGTGCCAGCAGCTTGGCCGGGACAGGGGGCTCGGTCACCGGGGAGCTGTTTTTT.

The chain recombines TRBV11-2 with TRBJ1-6, with D possibly TRBD1 on 5 matching bases. The CDR3 contains 13 residues. V lost 0 bases and J lost 11, with 8 bases in between. Germline CDR1 and CDR2: SGHAT and FQNNGV. Here the CDR3 DNA reads TGTGCCAGCAGCTTAGAGGGGCAGACACCCCTCCACTTT. It yields the protein CASSLEGQTPLHF. Supplemented by reference TRBV11-2 and TRBJ1-6, the full variable domain reads EAGVAQSPRYKIIEKRQSVAFWCNPISGHATLYWYQQILGQGPKLLIQFQNNGVVDDSQLPKDRFSAERLKGVDSTLKIQPAKLEDSAVYLCASSLEGQTPLHFGNGTRLTVT.

The rearrangement uses TRBV25-1 and TRBJ1-6, with D possibly being TRBD1 (6 bases). The CDR3 is 13 residues long. Germline CDR1 is MGHDK and CDR2 is SYGVNS. V was shortened by 10 bases and J by 5 bases, with 12 bases between the two germline ends. The CDR3 bases are TGTGCCATCAGGGGTGGGCATAATTCACCCCTCCACTTT. Translation: CAIRGGHNSPLHF.

J is TRBJ2-7 and V is TRBV4-1; 7 bases are a match to TRBD2. Trimming took 3 bases from V and 7 from J; bases not matched to a gene: 12. The V gene's germline CDR1 is MGHRA and CDR2 YSYEKL. The CDR3 consists of 15 residues. As DNA, the CDR3 is TGCGCCAGCAGCCAGGACCTAGCGGCGAAGGGGGAGCAGTACGTC. This encodes CASSQDLAAKGEQYV.

The chain is built from TRBV19 and TRBJ2-7; D remains unclear. The germline V gene has CDR1 LNHDA and CDR2 SQIVND (reference sequence). The V gene lost 1 base and the J gene lost 0 bases, with 10 bases spanning the gap. The length of the CDR3 is 15 residues. The CDR3 sequence is CASSIAAGNSYEQYV. The CDR3 DNA reads TGTGCCAGTAGTATAGCCGCAGGCAACTCCTACGAGCAGTACGTC.

The genes are TRBV24-1 and TRBJ1-5; possibly TRBD1 for D (6 bases). CDR1 and CDR2 (germline): KGHDR, SFDVKD. This CDR3 is built from 15 residues. Deletions cut 0 bases from V and 9 bases from J, with 14 bases between. Here the CDR3 DNA reads TGTGCCACCAGTGATTTGGAGGGGGAGATACGGCCCCAGCATTTT. It specifies CATSDLEGEIRPQHF.

This chain links TRBV6-5 with TRBJ2-7; 9 bases align to TRBD1. Germline V CDR1 and CDR2: MNHEY, SVGAGI. CDR3 length equals 14 residues. Losses at the gene ends were 7 bases for V and 3 bases for J; bases not matched to a gene: 7. The CDR3 spells CASMTGQGFYEQYV. As DNA, the CDR3 is TGTGCCAGCATGACGGGACAGGGCTTCTACGAGCAGTACGTC.

The rearrangement links TRBV7-6 to TRBJ2-3; no reliable D call. CDR1 and CDR2 (germline): SGHVS, FNYEAQ. Trimming removed 2 bases at V and 0 bases at J, with 12 bases between. The CDR3 is made up of 16 amino acids. The CDR3 reads CASSLHSRVSTDTQYF. The DNA of the CDR3 is TGTGCCAGCAGCTTACATTCGCGTGTTAGCACAGATACGCAGTATTTT.

This chain connects TRBV27 to TRBJ1-2, with a weak D call TRBD1 (6 bases). This CDR3 contains 12 residues. In germline, CDR1 is MNHEY, CDR2 SMNVEV (reference sequence). V was cut by 2 bases and J by 9 bases, with 10 bases left in between. The CDR3 DNA reads TGTGCCAGCAGTTTAACAGGGTATCGCTACACCTTC. Translation gives CASSLTGYRYTF.

The V call is TRBV11-3, the J call TRBJ2-3, with 10 nucleotides matching TRBD2. The germline CDR1 and CDR2 sequences are SGHNT and YENEEA. The CDR3 is 14 residues long. The V gene end was trimmed by 8 bases and the J gene end by 4 bases; junction bases not matched to a gene: 6. CDR3 DNA: TGTGCCAGCCAGGAGCTAGCGGGAGCAGATACGCAGTATTTT. Amino acid sequence: CASQELAGADTQYF. Combining the CDR3 with reference TRBV11-3 and TRBJ2-3 gives the whole variable domain EAGVVQSPRYKIIEKKQPVAFWCNPISGHNTLYWYLQNLGQGPELLIRYENEEAVDDSQLPKDRFSAERLKGVDSTLKIQPAELGDSAVYLCASQELAGADTQYFGPGTRLTVL.

V and J are TRBV19 and TRBJ2-3; 9 nucleotides align to TRBD2. Germline V gene lookup returns CDR1 LNHDA and CDR2 SQIVND (reference sequence). CDR3 size: 15 residues. The ends lost 6 bases at V and 0 bases at J; junction bases unmatched: 4. CDR3 loop: CASRRLAVSTDTQYF. CDR3 coding DNA: TGTGCCAGTAGAAGACTAGCGGTTAGCACAGATACGCAGTATTTT. Looking up the rest from reference TRBV19 and TRBJ2-3 gives the full variable domain: DGGITQSPKYLFRKEGQNVTLSCEQNLNHDAMYWYRQDPGQGLRLIYYSQIVNDFQKGDIAEGYSVSREKKESFPLTVTSAQKNPTAFYLCASRRLAVSTDTQYFGPGTRLTVL.

This clone was observed a single time. This sequence joins TRBV6-6 and TRBJ1-5, with no clear D. Germline loops: CDR1 MNHNY, CDR2 SVGAGI (reference sequence). CDR3 length equals 16 residues. V was shortened by 0 bases and J by 0 bases, with 9 bases between the two germline ends. CDR3 coding DNA: TGTGCCAGCAGTTACTCGAGCACCAATAGCAATCAGCCCCAGCATTTT. It codes for CASSYSSTNSNQPQHF.

This sequence joins TRBV4-1 and TRBJ1-2; D remains unclear. Between the trimmed V and J ends, which lost 1 base and 0 bases, there was a span of 6 bases. The CDR3 totals 14 residues. Per germline, CDR1 MGHRA and CDR2 YSYEKL. The CDR3 coding sequence is TGCGCCAGCAGCCAAGTGATAGCTAACTATGGCTACACCTTC. This encodes CASSQVIANYGYTF.

This rearrangement joins TRBV5-4 to TRBJ2-3; perhaps TRBD2 as D (5 bases). The CDR3 length is 14 residues. Per the germline V gene, CDR1 is SGHNT and CDR2 is YYREEE (reference sequence). Trimming removed 2 bases at V and 0 bases at J, with 7 bases between. CDR3 loop: CASSFGVSTDTQYF. The CDR3 DNA sequence: TGTGCCAGCAGCTTCGGGGTTAGCACAGATACGCAGTATTTT.

J is TRBJ2-7 and V is TRBV5-4; 10 bases fit TRBD1. The CDR3 has 13 amino acids. V shed 3 bases, J shed 4 bases, and the junction held 1 base outside the gene matches. The germline V gene encodes CDR1 SGHNT and CDR2 YYREEE (reference sequence). The CDR3 nucleotides read TGTGCCAGCAGCTCGGGACAGGGGTACGAGCAGTACGTC. Residues: CASSSGQGYEQYV.

Only a few counts were recorded for this clone. CDR3 in amino acids: CASSTGTSGRAGGELFF. In nucleotides, the CDR3 is TGTGCCAGCAGCACCGGGACTAGCGGGAGGGCCGGCGGGGAGCTGTTTTTT. The rearrangement joins TRBV7-3 to TRBJ2-2, with TRBD2 matching 16 bases. The V and J ends lost 5 bases and 7 bases, in that order; junction bases with no gene match: 7. CDR3 length equals 17 residues. CDR1 and CDR2 (germline): SGHTA, FQGTGA. Full variable domain (missing parts from reference TRBV7-3 and TRBJ2-2): GAGVSQTPSNKVTEKGKYVELRCDPISGHTALYWYRQSLGQGPEFLIYFQGTGAADDSGLPNDRFFAVRPEGSVSTLKIQRTERGDSAVYLCASSTGTSGRAGGELFFGEGSRLTVL.

V gene TRBV29-1 combines with J gene TRBJ1-1; D ambiguous. This CDR3 region has 15 residues. Germline assignment: CDR1 SQVTM and CDR2 ANQGSEA. Trimming left V 1 base short and J 1 base short, with 13 bases between. The CDR3 sequence is CSVEAPGRQNTEAFF. CDR3 nucleotides: TGCAGCGTTGAAGCTCCCGGCCGACAGAACACTGAAGCTTTCTTT.

The chain carries TRBV6-1 and TRBJ1-1; D perhaps matches TRBD1 (5 bases). Germline V CDR1 and CDR2: MNHNS, SASEGT. V gave up 2 bases and J gave up 2 bases, with 12 bases separating them. The CDR3 is made up of 15 amino acids. CDR3 in amino acids: CASSETGRGNTEAFF. CDR3 sequence (DNA): TGTGCCAGCAGTGAAACTGGGAGGGGTAACACTGAAGCTTTCTTT.

CDR3 amino acids: CASSSGDGGSSYNSPLHF. The DNA for the CDR3 is TGCGCCAGCAGCTCGGGGGACGGGGGAAGCTCCTATAATTCACCCCTCCACTTT. J is TRBJ1-6 and V is TRBV5-1, with D possibly being TRBD1 (5 bases). Deletions cut 3 bases from V and 0 bases from J, with 16 bases between. Germline CDR1 is SGHRS and CDR2 is YFSETQ. This CDR3 region has 18 residues.